This TCR beta chain is drawn from a study of molecular identifiers for immune sequencing clone quantification. There are a few counts of this clonotype. TCRdb independently ran MiXCR on the PCR reads; one entry per CDR3 protein. The sample holds some 680,000 distinct CDR3 sequences, 25% seen once. The V end was cut by 8 bases, the J end by 5 bases, with 21 bases between. This CDR3 comprises 15 residues. The sequenced material came from naive CD8+ T cells from blood, with Jurkat cell RNA spiked in. Subset in this sample: FACS-sorted CD8+CD4-CCR7+CD45RA+ naive T cells. The chain employs TRBV12-3 or TRBV12-4 and TRBJ2-5; tentative D call: TRBD1 (6 bases). This receptor was taken from a human donor in good health. Some libraries in this study had Jurkat cell RNA spiked in. The CDR3: CASGSVQGRRETQYF. In DNA form, the CDR3 reads TGTGCCAGCGGTTCGGTTCAGGGGCGGAGGGAGACCCAGTACTTC.